This T cell receptor beta chain was found in a study of shared clonotypes between healthy human individuals. Study overall: Per donor, CD8 memory used one plate, CD8 naive used two, CD4 memory used three and CD4 naive used three. General study results and limits: Shared across several donors were roughly 5% of the naive CD4 clonotypes. Non-shared clonotypes had lower generation probabilities than those shared by all four donors.

All donors qualified as healthy HIV-negative adults and had experienced no recent acute infections or vaccinations. Trimming at V came to 6 bases and at J to 4 bases, leaving 5 bases not matched to a gene. Germline lookup yields CDR1 SGHTA and CDR2 FQGNSA. This CDR3 region has 13 residues. Profiling relied on immunoSEQ multiplex PCR, and the TCRdb table lists in-frame clones only, not all of them. Of some 1 million clones listed, under 80% are singletons. To note about this clone: The antigen is undetermined.

The rearrangement uses TRBV7-2 and TRBJ2-7, with 8 positions matching TRBD2. This TCR derives from a man aged 18 to 35 in good health. The specimen sequenced was memory CD4+ T cells sorted from blood. The subset is: CD45RA-negative fraction. This chain's CDR3 is CASSISGMYEQYF. The DNA of the CDR3 is TGTGCCAGCAGTATTAGCGGGATGTACGAGCAGTACTTC.